This T cell receptor (beta chain) comes out of a study of blood T cell repertoires in COVID-19. Study-wide context: The origin of the acute and convalescent COVID-19 samples was the United States, Italy and Spain. The analysed material was cDNA or gDNA that came from T cells, B-cell-depleted T cells, or PBMCs.

Per the authors' pipeline: Reference gene primer amplification in the assay estimated nucleated cell counts. The data were produced by immunoSEQ multiplex PCR, yet TCRdb's version contains in-frame clones alone and is incomplete. Clonal size and the V and J genes are those of that table, whereas D and trimming came from the DNA. The sample yields about 190,000 clones, over 75% seen once. This clone counts as medium-sized. Sequenced sample: peripheral blood. The TCR sequence derives from a woman aged 50 to 60 with acute or convalescent COVID-19.

The CDR3: CASRIEPTYNEQFF. The CDR3 bases are TGCGCCAGCAGGATAGAACCTACCTACAATGAGCAGTTCTTC. The chain carries TRBV5-1 and TRBJ2-1, with D hard to call. This CDR3 region has 14 residues. The germline gives CDR1 SGHRS, CDR2 YFSETQ. Trimming shortened V by 5 bases and J by 2 bases, and 11 bases separated the two germline ends.